The sequence of this T cell receptor (beta chain) was determined in a study of cytomegalovirus exposure and HLA in healthy donors. Overall study results and limits: The majority of TCR sequences were rare, yet some public TCRs appeared in many donors. An apparent linkage of common viral pathogens to several of the most significant clusters emerged in a later analysis. Near-uniform donor sequencing depth was presumed by presence/absence analyses.

There were likely unrecorded immune exposures, though donors were nominally healthy when sampled. As to this clone: No antigen is known for it.

Researchers ran the PCR with 60 Vbeta and 13 Jbeta primers. Method: immunoSEQ multiplex PCR; TCRdb's copy keeps in-frame clones and lacks some. The sample consists of around 100,000 clones, approximately 80% of them appearing once. The CDR3 has 17 residues. Germline V gene sequence: CDR1 SGHAT, CDR2 FQNNGV. The V gene end was trimmed by 1 base and the J gene end by 0 bases; junction bases not matched to a gene: 5. The chain joins TRBV11-2 to TRBJ2-2; 7 bases fit TRBD1. The sequencing sample was made of PBMCs. This sequence was found in a man between 25 and 39 years old in good health and CMV-seropositive. CDR3 nucleotide sequence: TGTGCCAGCAGCTTAGGTCGACAGGGAGCGAACACCGGGGAGCTGTTTTTT. Its translation: CASSLGRQGANTGELFF.